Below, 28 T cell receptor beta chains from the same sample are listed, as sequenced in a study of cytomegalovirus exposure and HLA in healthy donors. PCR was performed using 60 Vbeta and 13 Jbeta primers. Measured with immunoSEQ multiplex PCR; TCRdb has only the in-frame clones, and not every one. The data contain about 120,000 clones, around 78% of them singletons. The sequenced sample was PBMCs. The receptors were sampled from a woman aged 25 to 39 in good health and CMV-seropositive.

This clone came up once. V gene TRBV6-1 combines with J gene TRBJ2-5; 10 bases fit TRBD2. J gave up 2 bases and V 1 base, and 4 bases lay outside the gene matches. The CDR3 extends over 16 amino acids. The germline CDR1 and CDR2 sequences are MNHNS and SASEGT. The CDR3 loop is CASSEGYSGGQETQYF. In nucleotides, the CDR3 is TGTGCCAGCAGTGAAGGGTATAGCGGGGGGCAAGAGACCCAGTACTTC.

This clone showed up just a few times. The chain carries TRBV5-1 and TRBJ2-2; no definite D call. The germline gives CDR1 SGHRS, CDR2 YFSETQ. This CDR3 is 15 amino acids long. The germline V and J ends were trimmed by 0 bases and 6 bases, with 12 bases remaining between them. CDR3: CASSLAPRSAGELFF. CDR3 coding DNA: TGCGCCAGCAGCTTGGCCCCCAGGTCCGCCGGGGAGCTGTTTTTT.

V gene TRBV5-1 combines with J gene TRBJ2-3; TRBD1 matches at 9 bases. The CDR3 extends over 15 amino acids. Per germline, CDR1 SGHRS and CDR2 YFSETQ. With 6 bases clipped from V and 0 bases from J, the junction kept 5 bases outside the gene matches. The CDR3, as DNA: TGCGCCAGCACCCGGACAGGGGCCAGCACAGATACGCAGTATTTT. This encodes CASTRTGASTDTQYF.

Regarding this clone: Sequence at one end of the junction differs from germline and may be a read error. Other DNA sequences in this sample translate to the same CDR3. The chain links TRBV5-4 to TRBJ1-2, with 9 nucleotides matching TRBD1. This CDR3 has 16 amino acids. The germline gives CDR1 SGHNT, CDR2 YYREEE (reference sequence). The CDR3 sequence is CASSLDRGFLNYGYTF. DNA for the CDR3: TGTGCCAGTAGCTTGGACAGGGGTTTCCTTAACTATGGCTACACCTTC. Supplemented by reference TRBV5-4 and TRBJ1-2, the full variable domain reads ETGVTQSPTHLIKTRGQQVTLRCSSQSGHNTVSWYQQALGQGPQFIFQYYREEENGRGNFPPRFSGLQFPNYSSELNVNALELDDSALYLCASSLDRGFLNYGYTFGSGTRLTVV.

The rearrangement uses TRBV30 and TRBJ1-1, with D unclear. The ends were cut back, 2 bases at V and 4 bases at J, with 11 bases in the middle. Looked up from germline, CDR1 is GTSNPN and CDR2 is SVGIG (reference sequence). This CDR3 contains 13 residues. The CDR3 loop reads CAWSLEVGTEAFF. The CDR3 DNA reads TGTGCCTGGAGTTTGGAGGTAGGCACTGAAGCTTTCTTT.

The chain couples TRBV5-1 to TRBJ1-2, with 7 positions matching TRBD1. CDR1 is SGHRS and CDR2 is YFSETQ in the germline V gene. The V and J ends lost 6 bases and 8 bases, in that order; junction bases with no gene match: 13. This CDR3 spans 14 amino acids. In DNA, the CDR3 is TGCGCCAGCAAGAGTGGGACAGCGGACGGCGGCTACACCTTC. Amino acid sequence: CASKSGTADGGYTF. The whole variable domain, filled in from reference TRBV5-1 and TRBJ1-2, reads KAGVTQTPRYLIKTRGQQVTLSCSPISGHRSVSWYQQTPGQGLQFLFEYFSETQRNKGNFPGRFSGRQFSNSRSEMNVSTLELGDSALYLCASKSGTADGGYTFGSGTRLTVV.

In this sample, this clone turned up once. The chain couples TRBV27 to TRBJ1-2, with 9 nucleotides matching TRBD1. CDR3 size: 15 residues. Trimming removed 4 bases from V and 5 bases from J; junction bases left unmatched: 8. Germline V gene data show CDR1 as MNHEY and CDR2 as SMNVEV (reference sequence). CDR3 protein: CASSSSGTGPYGYTF. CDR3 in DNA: TGTGCCAGCAGTTCCTCCGGGACAGGGCCTTATGGCTACACCTTC.

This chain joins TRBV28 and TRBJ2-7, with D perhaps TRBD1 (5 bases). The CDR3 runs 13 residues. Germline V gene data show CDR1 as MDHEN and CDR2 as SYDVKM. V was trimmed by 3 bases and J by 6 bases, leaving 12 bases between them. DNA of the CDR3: TGTGCCAGCAGTTTTGCTTCTGGGGCCGAGCAGTACTTC. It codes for CASSFASGAEQYF.

CDR3 DNA sequence: TGCGCCAGCGCACCCCCGGGGAACACTGAAGCTTTCTTT. This sequence encodes CASAPPGNTEAFF. The chain joins TRBV4-1 to TRBJ1-1; D gene ambiguous. This CDR3 has 13 residues. V lost 8 bases and J lost 1, with 11 bases in between. Germline CDR1 reads MGHRA; CDR2 reads YSYEKL.

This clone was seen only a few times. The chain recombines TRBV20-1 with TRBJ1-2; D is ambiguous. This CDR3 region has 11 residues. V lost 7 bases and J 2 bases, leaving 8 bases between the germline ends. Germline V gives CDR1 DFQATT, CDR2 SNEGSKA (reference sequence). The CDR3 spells CSGEMNYGYTF. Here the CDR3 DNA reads TGCAGTGGGGAGATGAACTATGGCTACACCTTC.

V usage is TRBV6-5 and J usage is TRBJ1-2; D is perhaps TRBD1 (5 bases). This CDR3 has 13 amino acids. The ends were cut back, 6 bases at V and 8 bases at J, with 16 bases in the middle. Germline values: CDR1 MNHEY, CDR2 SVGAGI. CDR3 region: CASSGTSRVGYTF. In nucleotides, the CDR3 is TGTGCCAGCAGCGGAACTTCCAGGGTAGGCTACACCTTC.

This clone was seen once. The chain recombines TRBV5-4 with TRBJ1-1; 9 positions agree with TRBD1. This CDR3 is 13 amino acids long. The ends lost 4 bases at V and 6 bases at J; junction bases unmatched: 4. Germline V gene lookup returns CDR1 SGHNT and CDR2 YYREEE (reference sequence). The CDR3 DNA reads TGTGCCAGCAGCCTACAGGGGGCCCCTGAAGCTTTCTTT. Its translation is CASSLQGAPEAFF.

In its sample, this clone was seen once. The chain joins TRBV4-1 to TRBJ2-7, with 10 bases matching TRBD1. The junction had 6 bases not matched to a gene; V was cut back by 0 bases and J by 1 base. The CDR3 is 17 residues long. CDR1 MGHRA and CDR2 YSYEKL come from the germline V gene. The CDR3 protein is CASSQDWGQGFSYEQYF. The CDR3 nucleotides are TGCGCCAGCAGCCAAGATTGGGGACAGGGGTTTTCCTACGAGCAGTACTTC.

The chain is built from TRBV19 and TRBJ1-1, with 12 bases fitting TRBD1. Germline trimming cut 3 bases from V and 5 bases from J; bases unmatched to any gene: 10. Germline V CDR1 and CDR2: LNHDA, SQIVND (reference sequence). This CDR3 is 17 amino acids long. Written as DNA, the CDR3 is TGTGCCAGTAGTATTTTGGGACAGGGGGCGTTGGGAACTGAAGCTTTCTTT. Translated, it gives CASSILGQGALGTEAFF.

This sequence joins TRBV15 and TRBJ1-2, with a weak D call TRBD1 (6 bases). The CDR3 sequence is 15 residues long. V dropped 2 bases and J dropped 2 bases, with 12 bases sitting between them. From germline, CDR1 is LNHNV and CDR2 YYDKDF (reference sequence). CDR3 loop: CATSRPGTRNYGYTF. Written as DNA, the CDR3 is TGTGCCACCAGCAGACCCGGGACACGGAACTATGGCTACACCTTC.

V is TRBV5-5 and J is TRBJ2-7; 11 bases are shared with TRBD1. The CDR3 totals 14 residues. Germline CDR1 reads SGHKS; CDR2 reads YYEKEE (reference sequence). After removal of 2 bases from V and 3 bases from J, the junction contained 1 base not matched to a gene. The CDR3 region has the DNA TGTGCCAGCAGCTTCGGGACAGGGGGCTACGAGCAGTACTTC. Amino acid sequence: CASSFGTGGYEQYF. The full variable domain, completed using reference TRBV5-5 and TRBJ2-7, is DAGVTQSPTHLIKTRGQQVTLRCSPISGHKSVSWYQQVLGQGPQFIFQYYEKEERGRGNFPDRFSARQFPNYSSELNVNALLLGDSALYLCASSFGTGGYEQYFGPGTRLTVT.

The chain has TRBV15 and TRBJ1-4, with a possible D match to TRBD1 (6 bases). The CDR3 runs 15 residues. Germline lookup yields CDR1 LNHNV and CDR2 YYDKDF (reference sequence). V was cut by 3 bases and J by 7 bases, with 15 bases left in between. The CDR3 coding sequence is TGTGCCACCAGCAGTTCACAAGGGGGGGCTGAAAAACTGTTTTTT. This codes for CATSSSQGGAEKLFF.

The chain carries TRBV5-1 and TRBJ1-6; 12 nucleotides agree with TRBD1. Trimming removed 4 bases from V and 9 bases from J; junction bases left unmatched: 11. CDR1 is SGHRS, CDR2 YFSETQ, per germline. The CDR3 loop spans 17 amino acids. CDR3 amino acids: CASSPGYQGQGASPLHF. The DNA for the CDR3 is TGCGCCAGCAGCCCGGGCTACCAGGGACAGGGGGCTTCACCCCTCCACTTT. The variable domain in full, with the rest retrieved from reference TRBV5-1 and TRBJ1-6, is KAGVTQTPRYLIKTRGQQVTLSCSPISGHRSVSWYQQTPGQGLQFLFEYFSETQRNKGNFPGRFSGRQFSNSRSEMNVSTLELGDSALYLCASSPGYQGQGASPLHFGNGTRLTVT.

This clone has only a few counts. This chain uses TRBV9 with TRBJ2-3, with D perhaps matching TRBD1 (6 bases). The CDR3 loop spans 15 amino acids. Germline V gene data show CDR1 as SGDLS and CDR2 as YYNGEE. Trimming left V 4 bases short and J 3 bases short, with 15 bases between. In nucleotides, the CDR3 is TGTGCCAGCAGCCCGGGACAACCTGGAACAGATACGCAGTATTTT. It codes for CASSPGQPGTDTQYF.

CDR3 loop: CASSPQPQAHEQFF. The CDR3 bases are TGCGCCAGCAGCCCCCAACCTCAGGCCCATGAGCAGTTCTTC. This chain uses TRBV4-3 with TRBJ2-1; D remains unclear. The CDR3 runs 14 residues. From germline, CDR1 is LGHNA and CDR2 YSLEER. Trimming left V 4 bases short and J 8 bases short, with 15 bases between.

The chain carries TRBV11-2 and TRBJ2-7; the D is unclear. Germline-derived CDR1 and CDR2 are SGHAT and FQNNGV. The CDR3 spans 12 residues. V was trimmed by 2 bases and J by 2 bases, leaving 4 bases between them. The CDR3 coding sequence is TGTGCCAGCAGCTTACCCGCCTACGAGCAGTACTTC. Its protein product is CASSLPAYEQYF. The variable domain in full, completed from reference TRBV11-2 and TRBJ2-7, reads EAGVAQSPRYKIIEKRQSVAFWCNPISGHATLYWYQQILGQGPKLLIQFQNNGVVDDSQLPKDRFSAERLKGVDSTLKIQPAKLEDSAVYLCASSLPAYEQYFGPGTRLTVT.

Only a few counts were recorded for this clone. CDR3 residues: CASSSGQPSYEQYF. Here the CDR3 DNA reads TGCGCCAGCAGCTCCGGACAGCCGTCCTACGAGCAGTACTTC. The V call is TRBV5-1, the J call TRBJ2-7; weak D call: TRBD1 (6 bases). Germline V gene sequence: CDR1 SGHRS, CDR2 YFSETQ. V gave up 3 bases and J gave up 1 base, with 11 bases separating them. This CDR3 has 14 amino acids.

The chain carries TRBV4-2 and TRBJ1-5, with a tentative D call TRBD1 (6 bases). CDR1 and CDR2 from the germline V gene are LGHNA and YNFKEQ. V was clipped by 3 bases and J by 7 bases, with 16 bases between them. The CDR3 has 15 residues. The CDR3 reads CASSQETGYGQPQHF. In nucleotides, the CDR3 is TGTGCCAGCAGCCAGGAGACAGGATATGGGCAGCCCCAGCATTTT.

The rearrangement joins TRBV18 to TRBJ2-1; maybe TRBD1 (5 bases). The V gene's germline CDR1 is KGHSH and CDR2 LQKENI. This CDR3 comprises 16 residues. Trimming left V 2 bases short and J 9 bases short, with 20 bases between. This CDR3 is CASSPFTALTGGEQFF. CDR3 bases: TGTGCCAGCTCACCATTTACAGCCCTTACAGGCGGTGAGCAGTTCTTC.

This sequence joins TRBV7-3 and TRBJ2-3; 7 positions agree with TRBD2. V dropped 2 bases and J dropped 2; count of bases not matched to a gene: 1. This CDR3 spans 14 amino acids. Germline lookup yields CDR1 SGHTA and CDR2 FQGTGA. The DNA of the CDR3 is TGTGCCAGCAGCTTAGCGGGGGACACAGATACGCAGTATTTT. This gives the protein CASSLAGDTDTQYF.

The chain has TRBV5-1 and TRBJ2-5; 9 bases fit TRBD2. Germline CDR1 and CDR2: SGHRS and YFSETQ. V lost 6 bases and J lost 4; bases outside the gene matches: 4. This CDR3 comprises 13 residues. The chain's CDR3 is CASTTGLAETQYF. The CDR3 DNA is TGCGCCAGCACGACGGGACTAGCAGAGACCCAGTACTTC.

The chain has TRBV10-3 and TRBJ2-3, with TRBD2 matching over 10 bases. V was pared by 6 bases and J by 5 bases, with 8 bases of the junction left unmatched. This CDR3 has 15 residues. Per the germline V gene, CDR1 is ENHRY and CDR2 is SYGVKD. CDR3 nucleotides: TGTGCCATCAGCGTAGCGGGGGGCGAGGGAGATACGCAGTATTTT. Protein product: CAISVAGGEGDTQYF.

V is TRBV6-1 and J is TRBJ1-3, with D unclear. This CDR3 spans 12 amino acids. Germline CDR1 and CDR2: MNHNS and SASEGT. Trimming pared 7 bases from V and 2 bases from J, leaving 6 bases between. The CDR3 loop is CASTRPGNTIYF. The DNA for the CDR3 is TGTGCCAGCACCAGGCCTGGAAACACCATATATTTT.